This T cell receptor beta chain was obtained from a study of OX40 agonist ivuxolimab in advanced cancers. Study-level results: By week 6 at 0.1 to 3.0 mg/kg, blood CD4+ and CD8+ T cells had expanded clonally.

Libraries were prepared by immunoSEQ multiplex PCR; TCRdb keeps only in-frame clonotypes and omits some of them. The sample records around 140,000 clones, about nine tenths being singletons. Concerning this clone itself: Its cognate antigen is unknown.

This CDR3 is built from 16 residues. Trimming removed 3 bases at V and 2 bases at J, with 17 bases between. CDR1 is ENHRY, CDR2 SYGVKD, per germline. Peripheral blood came from all dose cohorts at three timepoints. The source was CD4+ or CD8+ T cells sorted from blood, collected in a trial of the OX40 agonist ivuxolimab. The TCR sequence derives from an adult with an advanced solid tumor such as melanoma, head and neck, liver or kidney cancer. This chain uses TRBV10-3 with TRBJ2-7; a weak D match, TRBD2 (6 bases). This CDR3 is CAISDPDLSGTYEQYF. Written as DNA, the CDR3 is TGTGCCATCAGTGACCCCGATCTTAGCGGTACCTACGAGCAGTACTTC.